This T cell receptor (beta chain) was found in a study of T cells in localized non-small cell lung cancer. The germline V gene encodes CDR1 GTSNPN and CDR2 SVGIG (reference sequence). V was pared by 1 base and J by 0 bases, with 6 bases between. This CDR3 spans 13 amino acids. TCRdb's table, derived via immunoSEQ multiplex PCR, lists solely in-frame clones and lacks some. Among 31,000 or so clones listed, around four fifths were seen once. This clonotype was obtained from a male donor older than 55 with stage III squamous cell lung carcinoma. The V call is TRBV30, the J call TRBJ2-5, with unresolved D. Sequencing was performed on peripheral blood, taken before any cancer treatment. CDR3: CAWSGGHQETQYF. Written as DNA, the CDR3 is TGTGCCTGGAGTGGGGGTCACCAAGAGACCCAGTACTTC.